This is a list of T cell receptor beta chains from one sample in a study of cytomegalovirus exposure and HLA in healthy donors. This table comes from immunoSEQ multiplex PCR, and its TCRdb copy is limited to in-frame clones, with some not included. The sample yields 200,000 or so clones, 80% to 85% seen once. The material sequenced was PBMCs. The receptors originated from a boy aged 5-17 years in good health and CMV-seronegative. Each CDR3 is given with its conserved first and last residue. The order of the fields is J gene, clone size, D gene, V gene, CDR3 length, CDR3 DNA, CDR3 protein. The D gene is left open where the match is weak. Expanded clones get a size class; other rows say once, few or many, or leave the size out.

TRBJ2-4 once - TRBV4-3 16 TGCGCCAGCAGCCAAGATCGAGGGCTAGCCAAAAACATTCAGTACTTC CASSQDRGLAKNIQYF
TRBJ2-1 - - TRBV5-6 16 TGTGCCAGCAGCTTGGCCATCCAGGTGGCCTACAATGAGCAGTTCTTC CASSLAIQVAYNEQFF
TRBJ2-3 - - TRBV30 16 TGTGCCTGGAGTGTACGCGGCAGGGGGACTGCAGATACGCAGTATTTT CAWSVRGRGTADTQYF
TRBJ1-1 - TRBD1 TRBV7-8 16 TGTGCCAGCAGCTTAGCCTCCACAGGGGGAAAGACTGAAGCTTTCTTT CASSLASTGGKTEAFF
TRBJ2-1 - - TRBV5-6 15 TGTGCCAGCAGCTTGGTTCAGGGTACTAATGTTGAGCAGTTCTTC CASSLVQGTNVEQFF
TRBJ2-5 - TRBD2 TRBV15 16 TGTGCCACCAGCAGAGTGGGACTAGCCACCGGTAGGACCCAGTACTTC CATSRVGLATGRTQYF
TRBJ1-4 once - TRBV28 17 TGTGCCAGCGTATCATGGGGGCAGCCCGGTATCAATGAAAAACTGTTTTTT CASVSWGQPGINEKLFF
TRBJ1-2 - - TRBV6-1 13 TGTGCCGGCGGCGCTACAGGTATAGGCGGCTACACCTTC CAGGATGIGGYTF
TRBJ2-4 - - TRBV2 13 TGTGCCAGCAGTGAAGGCGGAGGTACCATTCAGTACTTC CASSEGGGTIQYF
TRBJ2-7 - - TRBV6-5 15 TGTGCCAGCAGTTACTCGGGGGGGGCCCACTACGAGCAGTACTTC CASSYSGGAHYEQYF
TRBJ1-1 - TRBD1 TRBV25-1 13 TGTGCCAGCACCCGAACAGGGGTTGCTGAAGCTTTCTTT CASTRTGVAEAFF
TRBJ1-4 few - TRBV2 14 TGTGCCAGCAGTGCCGGTTTTGCGAATGAAAAACTGTTTTTT CASSAGFANEKLFF
TRBJ1-2 - - TRBV29-1 11 TGCAGCGTTGTACCCAGGGGTGGCTACACCTTC CSVVPRGGYTF
TRBJ2-7 few - TRBV4-1 16 TGCGCCAGCAGCCCCCGGGACAGCGGGCTTCCTTACGAGCAGTACTTC CASSPRDSGLPYEQYF
TRBJ1-2 - TRBD1 TRBV6-5 14 TGTGCCAGCGGAAGTCCGGGACAGGGGTTTGGCTACACCTTC CASGSPGQGFGYTF
TRBJ2-7 - TRBD1 TRBV27 14 TGTGCCAGCAGTTTATCAGGGACAGGTAGGGAGCAGTACTTC CASSLSGTGREQYF
TRBJ1-3 - - TRBV5-4 17 TGTGCCAGCAGCTTGGGACCAGCGTCCCGCGGGGGAAACACCATATATTTT CASSLGPASRGGNTIYF
TRBJ1-6 - - TRBV6-1 15 TGTGCCAGCAATCCCTATACAGAAACAAATTCACCCCTCCACTTT CASNPYTETNSPLHF
TRBJ1-1 - - TRBV30 17 TGTGCCTCCCGGACCGTCGGGGGGGATATCATGAACACTGAAGCTTTCTTT CASRTVGGDIMNTEAFF
TRBJ2-5 - - TRBV5-1 17 TGCGCCAGCAGCTTGAGGCCCCCCAGGGCGCTCCAAGAGACCCAGTACTTC CASSLRPPRALQETQYF
TRBJ2-7 - TRBD2 TRBV18 16 TGTGCCAGCTCACCACCGGCTAGCGGGAGTTTCTACGAGCAGTACTTC CASSPPASGSFYEQYF
TRBJ1-6 - - TRBV27 15 TGTGCCAGCCAGAGCGGGGTCTCCTATAATTCACCCCTCCACTTT CASQSGVSYNSPLHF
TRBJ1-4 - - TRBV25-1 10 TGTGCCAGCGGGGGGGAAAAACTGTTTTTT CASGGEKLFF
TRBJ2-7 - TRBD1 TRBV25-1 14 TGTGCCAGCAGTGATGGGACAGGGACCTACGAGCAGTACTTC CASSDGTGTYEQYF
TRBJ2-1 - TRBD2 TRBV5-6 17 TGTGCCAGCAGCAGAATGGGACTAGCGGACTCCTACAATGAGCAGTTCTTC CASSRMGLADSYNEQFF
TRBJ1-2 - - TRBV6-1 14 TGTGCCAGCAGCGAATCAGGGGAGGGCTATGGCTACACCTTC CASSESGEGYGYTF
TRBJ1-3 - TRBD1 TRBV5-6 15 TGTGCCAGCAGCTTAGGGGGACAGGGCGGAAACACCATATATTTT CASSLGGQGGNTIYF
TRBJ2-7 - - TRBV27 14 TGTGCCAGCAGCAAGAAGGGACTCATCTACGAGCAGTACTTC CASSKKGLIYEQYF
TRBJ2-4 - - TRBV7-2 13 TGTGCCAGCAGCCTTCTGACAAATCGGCTTCAGTACTTC CASSLLTNRLQYF
TRBJ2-7 - TRBD1 TRBV5-5 15 TGTGCCAGCAGCGCCGGGCTGGACAGGGGGAACGAGCAGTACTTC CASSAGLDRGNEQYF